The source of this TCR beta chain is a study of T cell changes during pregnancy in multiple sclerosis (dated by TCRdb to about 2019). Regarding the research as a whole: Changes in the T cell repertoire over the course of pregnancy were examined in this study in women with multiple sclerosis.

Comments on this clone: What this receptor recognizes is not known. One base away there is no much larger clone; base qualities are not given.

Library preparation used the immunoSEQ multiplex PCR assay. Held by TCRdb, this immuneACCESS table contains in-frame sequences only and omits some clones. Under half of the omission traces to an unresolved V gene where checked; the cause of the rest is unknown. The sample table contains fewer than 80,000 clones; only one count was recorded for approximately 92% of them. The ten biggest clones cover under 2% of the sample. Trimming costs V 7 bases and J 2 bases, and their ends lie 11 bases apart. Counted from cysteine to phenylalanine, this CDR3 has 13 amino acids. Solely the CDR3 DNA is kept, with 39 bases framed from the first base. Looking up the germline V gene yields CDR1 MNHNS and CDR2 SASEGT.

This material consisted of peripheral blood, taken in the third trimester of pregnancy. This chain joins TRBV6-1 to TRBJ1-1, with the D gene call left open. The receptor was derived from a female donor in good health, enrolled as a control in a pregnancy study. The nucleotide sequence reads TGTGCCAGCACGTACAGACTAAACACTGAAGCTTTCTTT. The resulting protein is CASTYRLNTEAFF.